The clone carrying this T cell receptor beta chain showed up just a few times. What it binds is not known. This sample was taken from a study of blood T cells in healthy people across ages. Study observations and caveats: Observed TCR beta diversity per million T cells went down as age went up. This fall followed a roughly linear course with age. Higher diversity and more naive CD4+ cells were features of long-lived donors, compared to aged donors.

The CDR3 has 13 amino acids. Germline V gene lookup returns CDR1 MNHEY and CDR2 SMNVEV (reference sequence). The V end was cut by 5 bases, the J end by 0 bases, with 8 bases between. A second about 6 to 12 cycle PCR used barcoded and J-beta primers. TCRdb ran MiXCR on the 5' RACE reads and lists one entry per CDR3 protein. The sample contains hundreds of thousands of distinct CDR3 sequences, more than 45% of which appear only once. This TCR was sampled from an older man in good health. The V gene is TRBV27, the J gene TRBJ2-7; unclear D gene. The material sequenced was blood. CDR3 in amino acids: CASSKGPSYEQYF. Here the CDR3 DNA reads TGTGCCAGCAGTAAAGGCCCCTCCTACGAGCAGTACTTC.